Following are 20 T cell receptor beta chains from one sample sequenced in a study of monozygotic twins with inflammatory bowel disease. No DNA is given; TCRdb re-called the 5' RACE reads and lists each CDR3 protein once. The specimen's table records fewer than 550,000 distinct CDR3 sequences. Sequencing was performed on blood. These receptor sequences come from a human donor with ulcerative colitis or Crohn's disease, or a healthy co-twin of an affected twin (not recorded which).

V usage is TRBV6-1 and J usage is TRBJ1-5; TCRdb designates TRBD1, a call that cannot be tested without DNA. Looked up from germline, CDR1 is MNHNS and CDR2 is SASEGT. CDR3 length equals 16 residues. Here the CDR3 reads CASSRAGTGINQPQHF.

This chain uses TRBV30 with TRBJ2-5; absent DNA, TCRdb's TRBD2 call cannot be checked. Germline V gene sequence: CDR1 GTSNPN, CDR2 SVGIG (reference sequence). This CDR3 region has 14 residues. CDR3 region: CAWKIIGAKETQYF.

The chain recombines TRBV20-1 with TRBJ2-1. Per the germline V gene, CDR1 is DFQATT and CDR2 is SNEGSKA (reference sequence). This CDR3 is 11 amino acids long. CDR3: CSARISNEQFF.

The chain has TRBV5-1 and TRBJ2-7; there is no DNA to check the TCRdb D call of TRBD1. From germline, CDR1 is SGHRS and CDR2 YFSETQ. This CDR3 has 15 amino acids. The CDR3 sequence is CASSLVGQGLDEQYF.

The V call is TRBV5-1, the J call TRBJ2-3; TCRdb designates TRBD1, a call that cannot be tested without DNA. Per germline, CDR1 SGHRS and CDR2 YFSETQ. CDR3 size: 16 residues. The CDR3 region is CASSLGLGHSTDTQYF.

This chain uses TRBV18 with TRBJ1-5; TCRdb returns TRBD1, unconfirmable since there is no DNA. Germline loops: CDR1 KGHSH, CDR2 LQKENI. This CDR3 spans 16 amino acids. The CDR3 protein is CASSPGTGPLNQPQHF.

This rearrangement joins TRBV6-1 to TRBJ2-4; no DNA is available, so the TRBD1 call from TCRdb remains unchecked. The CDR3 totals 16 residues. CDR1 is MNHNS and CDR2 is SASEGT in the germline V gene. CDR3 sequence reads: CASRGPGQLAKNIQYF.

The V gene is TRBV7-9, the J gene TRBJ2-7; TCRdb's D gene call, TRBD1, goes unchecked for lack of DNA. The CDR3 is 14 amino acids. Germline V gene sequence: CDR1 SEHNR, CDR2 FQNEAQ (reference sequence). This chain's CDR3 is CASSPDRKTYEQYF.

V and J are TRBV6-2 or TRBV6-3 and TRBJ2-1. The length of the CDR3 is 13 residues. The V gene's germline CDR1 is MNHEY and CDR2 SVGEGT. CDR3: CASRRDFYNEQFF.

This chain connects TRBV20-1 to TRBJ1-5; TCRdb lists TRBD1, though no DNA is available to test this call. CDR1 DFQATT and CDR2 SNEGSKA come from the germline V gene (reference sequence). This CDR3 contains 16 residues. The CDR3 protein is CSARGMGQGASQPQHF.

This chain joins TRBV12-3 or TRBV12-4 and TRBJ1-1; TCRdb calls TRBD1, which cannot be checked without DNA. The CDR3 is 14 residues long. The CDR3 spells CASSLQGAQTEAFF.

V gene TRBV20-1 combines with J gene TRBJ1-1. CDR3 length equals 14 residues. From germline, CDR1 is DFQATT and CDR2 SNEGSKA (reference sequence). The chain's CDR3 is CSAQEGSSNTEAFF.

This rearrangement joins TRBV7-3 to TRBJ2-1. The CDR3 totals 15 residues. CDR1 is SGHTA and CDR2 is FQGTGA in the germline V gene. The CDR3 is CASSLDASSYNEQFF.

This chain uses TRBV2 with TRBJ2-3; as DNA is missing, the TRBD2 call by TCRdb cannot be tested. The CDR3 is 15 amino acids. Germline CDR1 is SNHLY and CDR2 is FYNNEI. CDR3 region: CASRRASGSTDTQYF. The full variable domain, completed using reference TRBV2 and TRBJ2-3, is EPEVTQTPSHQVTQMGQEVILRCVPISNHLYFYWYRQILGQKVEFLVSFYNNEISEKSEIFDDQFSVERPDGSNFTLKIRSTKLEDSAMYFCASRRASGSTDTQYFGPGTRLTVL.

V and J are TRBV15 and TRBJ1-2. The CDR3 runs to 14 residues. Germline V lookup: CDR1 LNHNV, CDR2 YYDKDF (reference sequence). This chain's CDR3 is CATSREQGPYGYTF.

The rearrangement uses TRBV19 and TRBJ1-2; TCRdb gives TRBD1 as the D gene, but with no DNA this cannot be confirmed. Germline values: CDR1 LNHDA, CDR2 SQIVND (reference sequence). CDR3 length: 16 amino acids. The CDR3 region is CASSIPRSGGRYGYTF.

This chain connects TRBV27 to TRBJ2-1; TCRdb designates TRBD2, a call that cannot be tested without DNA. The germline V gene encodes CDR1 MNHEY and CDR2 SMNVEV (reference sequence). The CDR3 extends over 15 amino acids. CDR3 amino acids: CASSLSTSGKGEQFF.

The chain has TRBV20-1 and TRBJ1-1; TCRdb's D call of TRBD1 is untestable without DNA. Germline V gene data show CDR1 as DFQATT and CDR2 as SNEGSKA (reference sequence). This CDR3 is built from 14 residues. The chain's CDR3 is CSARRPGQYTEAFF.

The chain recombines TRBV12-3 or TRBV12-4 with TRBJ2-7. The CDR3 loop spans 16 amino acids. The CDR3 spells CASGLPELSSRYEQYF.

The chain couples TRBV5-1 to TRBJ2-1; TCRdb's D call of TRBD2 is untestable without DNA. In germline, CDR1 is SGHRS, CDR2 YFSETQ. CDR3 size: 15 residues. The CDR3 loop is CASSLLAGGYNEQFF.